By sample share, the clone carrying this TCR beta chain is medium-sized. Its antigen is unknown. Libraries were made from TCR beta cDNA, and they carried unique molecular identifiers. TCRdb re-called the PCR reads through MiXCR, storing one row per CDR3 protein. The sample has about 260,000 distinct CDR3 sequences; about 38% are singletons. These data are taken from a study of post-analysis software for immune sequencing data. About the research overall: The disease courses spanned relapsing-remitting, secondary progressive and progressive-relapsing forms of multiple sclerosis. Points from the study as a whole: Multiple sclerosis patients showed significantly lower normalized Chao1 diversity than controls did. About five TRBV segments, including TRBV5-6, TRBV5-1 and TRBV20-1, were more frequent in patients than controls.

The CDR3 is made up of 18 amino acids. Germline V gene sequence: CDR1 SGHVS, CDR2 FNYEAQ. V lost 5 bases, J lost 5 bases, and 12 bases stayed unmatched. This chain links TRBV7-6 with TRBJ2-2, with TRBD2 matching over 12 bases. This receptor was identified in a girl between 5 and 17 years old with multiple sclerosis. Sequencing used blood. CDR3 nucleotides: TGTGCCAGCAGCCGATTCGGTTTGACTAGCGGGGGAACCGGGGAGCTGTTTTTT. Translation gives CASSRFGLTSGGTGELFF.